What follows is one TCR beta chain and its context. Antigen specificity is unknown. Clones were read by immunoSEQ multiplex PCR, and TCRdb kept only the in-frame ones, dropping some. This sample has around 11,000 clones, with roughly 85% found just once. This sample was included in a study of somatic mutations in cytotoxic T cells in rheumatoid arthritis. Study observations and caveats: More than 20% of CD8+ cells belonged to the largest clone in about an eighth of the 65 patients. In the expanded CD8+ clones, the antigen targets remained unknown. CD8+ clonality rose with age in rheumatoid arthritis patients, not healthy controls. In rheumatoid arthritis patients, the slight underrepresentation of TRBV07 was not adjusted for multiple comparisons.

V gave up 3 bases and J gave up 2 bases, with 26 bases separating them. The CDR3 contains 20 residues. Looked up from germline, CDR1 is LGHNA and CDR2 is YSLEER. The V gene is TRBV4-3, the J gene TRBJ2-1; possibly TRBD1 or TRBD2 for D (5 bases each). Sequencing was done on a sample of CD8+ T cells sorted from blood. The TCR comes from an adult with rheumatoid arthritis. In DNA, the CDR3 is TGCGCCAGCAGCCAGGGGGTCGGATCCTGGGCTACCGATACCTACAATGAGCAGTTCTTC. Amino acids: CASSQGVGSWATDTYNEQFF.